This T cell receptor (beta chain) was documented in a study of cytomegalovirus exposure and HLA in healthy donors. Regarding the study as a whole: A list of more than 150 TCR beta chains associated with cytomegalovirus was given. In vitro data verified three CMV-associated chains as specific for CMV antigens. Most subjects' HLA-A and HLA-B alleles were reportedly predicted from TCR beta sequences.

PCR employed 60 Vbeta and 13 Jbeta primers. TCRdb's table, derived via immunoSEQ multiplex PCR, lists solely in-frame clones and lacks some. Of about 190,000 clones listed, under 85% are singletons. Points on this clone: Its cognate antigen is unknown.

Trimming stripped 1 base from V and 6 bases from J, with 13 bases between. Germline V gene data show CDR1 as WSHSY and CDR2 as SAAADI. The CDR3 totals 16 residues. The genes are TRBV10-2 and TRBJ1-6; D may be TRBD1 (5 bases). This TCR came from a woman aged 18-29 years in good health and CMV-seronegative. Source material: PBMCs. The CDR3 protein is CASSEWLGGFNSPLHF. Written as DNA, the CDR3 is TGCGCCAGCAGTGAGTGGTTGGGGGGGTTTAATTCACCCCTCCACTTT.